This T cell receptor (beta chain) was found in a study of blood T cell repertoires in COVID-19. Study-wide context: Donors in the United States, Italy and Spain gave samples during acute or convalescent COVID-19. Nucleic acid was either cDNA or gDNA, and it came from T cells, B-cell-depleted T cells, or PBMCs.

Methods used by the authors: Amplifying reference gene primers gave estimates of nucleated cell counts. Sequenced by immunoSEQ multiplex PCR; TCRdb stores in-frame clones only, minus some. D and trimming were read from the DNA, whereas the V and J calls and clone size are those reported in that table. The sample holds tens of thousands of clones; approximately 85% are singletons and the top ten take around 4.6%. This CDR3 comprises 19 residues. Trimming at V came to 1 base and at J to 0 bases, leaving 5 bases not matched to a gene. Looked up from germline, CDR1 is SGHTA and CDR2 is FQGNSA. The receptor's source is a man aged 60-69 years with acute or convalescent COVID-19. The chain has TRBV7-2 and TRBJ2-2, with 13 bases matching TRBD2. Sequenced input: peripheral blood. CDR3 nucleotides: TGTGCCAGCAGCTTAGGGACTAGCGGGAGTAGGGCGAACACCGGGGAGCTGTTTTTT. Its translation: CASSLGTSGSRANTGELFF.